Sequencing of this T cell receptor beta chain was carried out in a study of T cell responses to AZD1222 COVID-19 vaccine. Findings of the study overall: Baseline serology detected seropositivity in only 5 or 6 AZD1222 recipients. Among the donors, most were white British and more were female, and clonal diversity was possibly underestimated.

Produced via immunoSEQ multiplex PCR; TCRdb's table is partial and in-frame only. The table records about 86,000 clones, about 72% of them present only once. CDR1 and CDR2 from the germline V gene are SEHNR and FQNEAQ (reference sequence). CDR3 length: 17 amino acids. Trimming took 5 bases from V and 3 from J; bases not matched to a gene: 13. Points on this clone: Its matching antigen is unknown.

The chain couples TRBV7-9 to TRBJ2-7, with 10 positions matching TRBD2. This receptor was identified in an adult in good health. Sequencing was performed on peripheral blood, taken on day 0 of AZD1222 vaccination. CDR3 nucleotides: TGTGCCAGCAGCCCAAGAAGGGGCCTAGCGGGAGACTACGAGCAGTACTTC. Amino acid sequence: CASSPRRGLAGDYEQYF.